The present TCR beta chain was sequenced within a study of Graves' ophthalmopathy and Graves' hyperthyroidism. Study background: Ahead of any treatment, peripheral blood was obtained at the initial diagnosis. The study's findings and limits: Most clonotypes expanded in thyroid above 0.001 frequency were present in blood too.

CDR3 regions of TCR beta were amplified from RNA transcripts. Following a first-round RT-PCR that used HTBI primers, a second-round multiplex PCR was carried out. One entry per CDR3 protein, called by TCRdb with MiXCR from the multiplex PCR reads. Of roughly 500,000 distinct CDR3 sequences detected, about 15% appear once; the ten largest clones hold 8% to 10%. This clonotype was observed at least ten times. Its specificity is not known. The ends were cut back, 8 bases at V and 3 bases at J, with 16 bases in the middle. The CDR3 has 14 amino acids. The source material was blood. The clonotype comes from a woman in her 30s with Graves' ophthalmopathy. V gene TRBV12-3 or TRBV12-4 combines with J gene TRBJ2-5; D call uncertain. In DNA form, the CDR3 reads TGTGCCAGCGGCCGGCGGCGTACCGAAGAGACCCAGTACTTC. Protein product: CASGRRRTEETQYF.